The 10 T cell receptor beta chains listed next were all sequenced from one sample in a study of cytomegalovirus exposure and HLA in healthy donors. Researchers ran the PCR with 60 Vbeta and 13 Jbeta primers. The data were produced by immunoSEQ multiplex PCR, yet TCRdb's version contains in-frame clones alone and is incomplete. Found here are under 200,000 clones, more than 60% of them singletons; the top ten hold approximately 3.4%. Sequenced: PBMCs. The receptors derive from a woman between 45 and 65 years old in good health and CMV-seropositive.

The chain employs TRBV7-2 and TRBJ2-7; possibly TRBD1 for D (5 bases). CDR1 and CDR2 from the germline V gene are SGHTA and FQGNSA. CDR3 size: 15 residues. V was clipped by 6 bases and J by 6 bases, with 21 bases between them. The CDR3 protein is CASRESKAGSPEQYF. The CDR3 DNA sequence: TGTGCCAGCAGAGAAAGCAAGGCAGGGTCTCCCGAGCAGTACTTC.

The V call is TRBV7-3, the J call TRBJ2-2, with TRBD2 as a possible D gene (5 bases). From germline, CDR1 is SGHTA and CDR2 FQGTGA. The CDR3 is made up of 16 amino acids. Between the trimmed V and J ends, which lost 1 base and 1 base, there was a span of 10 bases. In DNA form, the CDR3 reads TGTGCCAGCAGCTTAATGGGCGGACTGAACACCGGGGAGCTGTTTTTT. Translated, it gives CASSLMGGLNTGELFF. The entire variable domain, with the rest obtained from reference TRBV7-3 and TRBJ2-2, is as follows: GAGVSQTPSNKVTEKGKYVELRCDPISGHTALYWYRQSLGQGPEFLIYFQGTGAADDSGLPNDRFFAVRPEGSVSTLKIQRTERGDSAVYLCASSLMGGLNTGELFFGEGSRLTVL.

This clone was detected only a few times. V usage is TRBV4-3 and J usage is TRBJ2-3; 12 bases align to TRBD2. The CDR3 runs to 16 residues. The V gene's germline CDR1 is LGHNA and CDR2 YSLEER. Trimming took 0 bases from V and 4 from J; bases not matched to a gene: 2. The CDR3 region is CASSQELAGGADTQYF. CDR3 DNA: TGCGCCAGCAGCCAAGAACTAGCGGGAGGCGCAGATACGCAGTATTTT.

The chain combines TRBV9 with TRBJ2-7, with D maybe TRBD2 (6 bases). Trimming cost V 7 bases and J 4 bases, with 18 bases left between them. CDR1 and CDR2 from the germline V gene are SGDLS and YYNGEE. The CDR3 covers 14 residues. CDR3 loop: CASGSGTVKYEQYF. Here the CDR3 DNA reads TGTGCCAGCGGCTCCGGGACTGTAAAGTACGAGCAGTACTTC.

This clone occurred once. The V call is TRBV7-9, the J call TRBJ1-2, with D perhaps TRBD1 (6 bases). Germline V gene sequence: CDR1 SEHNR, CDR2 FQNEAQ (reference sequence). The CDR3 runs to 14 residues. V was trimmed by 3 bases and J by 5 bases, leaving 13 bases between them. Here the CDR3 reads CASSFPGDSYGYTF. The CDR3 DNA follows: TGTGCCAGCAGCTTCCCAGGGGATTCTTATGGCTACACCTTC.

The chain carries TRBV10-3 and TRBJ1-3; D uncertain. The CDR3 sequence is 15 residues long. With 0 bases removed from V and 0 bases from J, the gap between germline ends came to 6 bases. Germline values: CDR1 ENHRY, CDR2 SYGVKD. The CDR3: CAISESGVSGNTIYF. CDR3 sequence (DNA): TGTGCCATCAGTGAGTCCGGGGTCTCTGGAAACACCATATATTTT.

The gene calls are TRBV10-3 and TRBJ2-2, with D perhaps matching TRBD1 (7 bases). CDR1 ENHRY and CDR2 SYGVKD come from the germline V gene. Trimming removed 10 bases at V and 4 bases at J, with 25 bases between. This CDR3 is 17 amino acids long. The chain's CDR3 is CATATRQGGDGTGELFF. The CDR3, as DNA: TGTGCCACCGCTACTCGCCAGGGGGGTGATGGCACCGGGGAGCTGTTTTTT.

This sequence joins TRBV18 and TRBJ1-1; 10 positions agree with TRBD1. The CDR3 is made up of 17 amino acids. Germline values: CDR1 KGHSH, CDR2 LQKENI. Trimming took 6 bases from V and 4 from J; bases not matched to a gene: 14. The CDR3 reads CASSRTPGQGMGTEAFF. The DNA of the CDR3 is TGTGCCAGCTCTCGAACCCCGGGACAGGGGATGGGCACTGAAGCTTTCTTT.

CDR3 residues: CASSDEGAYKGNTIYF. DNA for the CDR3: TGTGCCAGCAGTGATGAGGGGGCTTACAAGGGAAACACCATATATTTT. The V call is TRBV2, the J call TRBJ1-3; TRBD1 agrees at 7 bases. J gave up 4 bases and V 3 bases, and 9 bases lay outside the gene matches. The CDR3 has 16 amino acids. From germline, CDR1 is SNHLY and CDR2 FYNNEI. The variable domain in full, completed from reference TRBV2 and TRBJ1-3, reads EPEVTQTPSHQVTQMGQEVILRCVPISNHLYFYWYRQILGQKVEFLVSFYNNEISEKSEIFDDQFSVERPDGSNFTLKIRSTKLEDSAMYFCASSDEGAYKGNTIYFGEGSWLTVV.

This clone has only a few counts. V usage is TRBV5-1 and J usage is TRBJ1-4; 10 nucleotides match TRBD1. With V trimmed by 4 bases and J by 8 bases, 11 bases remained unmatched. Germline V gene lookup returns CDR1 SGHRS and CDR2 YFSETQ. CDR3 length: 16 amino acids. The CDR3 protein is CASSRTGGGQDEKLFF. CDR3 nucleotide sequence: TGCGCCAGCAGCCGGACAGGGGGAGGCCAAGACGAAAAACTGTTTTTT. The full variable domain, its missing parts supplied by reference TRBV5-1 and TRBJ1-4, is KAGVTQTPRYLIKTRGQQVTLSCSPISGHRSVSWYQQTPGQGLQFLFEYFSETQRNKGNFPGRFSGRQFSNSRSEMNVSTLELGDSALYLCASSRTGGGQDEKLFFGSGTQLSVL.